The 19 T cell receptor beta chains in this list originate from one sample, sequenced in a study of blood T cell repertoires in COVID-19. TCRdb's table, derived via immunoSEQ multiplex PCR, lists solely in-frame clones and lacks some. Among about 170,000 clones listed, 84% were seen once. Sequenced material: peripheral blood. The receptors were sampled from an older woman with COVID-19, enrolled during active disease.

The chain links TRBV5-4 to TRBJ2-3, with a possible D match to TRBD2 (5 bases). Germline CDR1 reads SGHNT; CDR2 reads YYREEE (reference sequence). The CDR3 is made up of 15 amino acids. The V end was cut by 1 base, the J end by 4 bases, with 13 bases between. CDR3 loop: CASSLSGIVPDTQYF. The DNA for the CDR3 is TGTGCCAGCAGCTTGTCCGGGATAGTCCCAGATACGCAGTATTTT.

This clone was seen more than once but under ten times. The chain carries TRBV10-3 and TRBJ2-1, with TRBD2 identical over 11 bases. V lost 4 bases and J lost 10; bases outside the gene matches: 9. The CDR3 contains 15 residues. Germline V lookup: CDR1 ENHRY, CDR2 SYGVKD. In nucleotides, the CDR3 is TGTGCCATCAGTGCCGTAGCGGGGGGGGAGGCCGAGCAGTTCTTC. It specifies CAISAVAGGEAEQFF.

The rearrangement links TRBV10-3 to TRBJ2-7; weak D call: TRBD1 (6 bases). The V end lost 0 bases, the J end lost 6 bases, and 15 bases lay between the germline ends. Looked up from germline, CDR1 is ENHRY and CDR2 is SYGVKD. The CDR3 covers 15 residues. The CDR3 region is CAISESKDSATEQYV. CDR3 DNA: TGTGCCATCAGTGAGTCGAAGGACAGCGCTACCGAGCAGTACGTC.

The V call is TRBV28, the J call TRBJ2-7; 10 bases map to TRBD1. CDR1 MDHEN and CDR2 SYDVKM come from the germline V gene. V shed 6 bases, J shed 0 bases, and the junction held 8 bases outside the gene matches. CDR3 length: 16 amino acids. Written as DNA, the CDR3 is TGTGCCAGCAGCCCCCCGGGACAGGGGAGCTCCTACGAGCAGTACGTC. Encoded protein: CASSPPGQGSSYEQYV.

Points on this clone: At one boundary the junction diverges from the germline segment, which might be a read error. V gene TRBV30 combines with J gene TRBJ2-1; no clear D. The CDR3 spans 12 residues. CDR1 is GTSNPN and CDR2 is SVGIG in the germline V gene (reference sequence). Written as DNA, the CDR3 is TGTGCCTGGAGTGTATTCGTGAGCGAGGAAATCTTC. Translating gives CAWSVFVSEEIF. Drawing the rest from reference TRBV30 and TRBJ2-1, the complete variable domain is SQTIHQWPATLVQPVGSPLSLECTVEGTSNPNLYWYRQAAGRGLQLLFYSVGIGQISSEVPQNLSASRPQDRQFILSSKKLLLSDSGFYLCAWSVFVSEEIFGPGTRLTVL.

CDR3 in DNA: TGTGCCAGCAATTCCCCTGGGGGGGGAGCTAACTATGGCTACACCTTC. Protein sequence: CASNSPGGGANYGYTF. The V and J genes are TRBV28 and TRBJ1-2, with TRBD1 as a possible D gene (5 bases). Germline CDR1 and CDR2: MDHEN and SYDVKM. The CDR3 extends over 16 amino acids. The ends were cut back, 7 bases at V and 0 bases at J, with 18 bases in the middle.

The V gene is TRBV9, the J gene TRBJ2-1; tentative D call: TRBD2 (6 bases). The CDR3 extends over 15 amino acids. CDR1 is SGDLS and CDR2 is YYNGEE in the germline V gene. V was clipped by 0 bases and J by 3 bases, with 10 bases between them. CDR3 region: CASSVGGRRYNEQFF. The CDR3 DNA reads as TGTGCCAGCAGCGTAGGGGGGAGGCGCTACAATGAGCAGTTCTTC.

CDR3 in DNA: TGTGCCAGCAGTCGGGCTGATTATAGCGCCCGAGAAGAGACCCAGTACTTC. This sequence encodes CASSRADYSAREETQYF. The gene calls are TRBV3-1 (or the pseudogene TRBV3-2) and TRBJ2-5; a possible D gene is TRBD2 (5 bases). V lost 6 bases and J lost 3, with 23 bases in between. The CDR3 length is 17 residues. Per the germline V gene, CDR1 is LGHDT and CDR2 is YNNKEL (reference sequence).

The V gene is TRBV9, the J gene TRBJ1-3, with D unresolved. From germline, CDR1 is SGDLS and CDR2 YYNGEE. This CDR3 has 14 residues. V was shortened by 4 bases and J by 7 bases, with 15 bases between the two germline ends. CDR3 sequence reads: CASSSFDGSNTIYF. CDR3 DNA: TGTGCCAGCAGCTCTTTCGACGGGAGTAACACCATATATTTT.

The J gene is TRBJ1-1, the V gene TRBV5-1; perhaps TRBD1 as D (6 bases). Germline-derived CDR1 and CDR2 are SGHRS and YFSETQ. Trimming shortened V by 4 bases and J by 5 bases, and 15 bases separated the two germline ends. This CDR3 region has 14 residues. The CDR3 DNA sequence: TGCGCCAGCAGCCCAGACAGGTTCCAGACTGAAGCTTTCTTT. Translating it yields CASSPDRFQTEAFF.

The chain links TRBV19 to TRBJ1-2; 8 bases agree with TRBD1. V trimming: 6 bases; J trimming: 5 bases; junction bases outside the gene matches: 2. This CDR3 comprises 12 residues. Germline V gene sequence: CDR1 LNHDA, CDR2 SQIVND (reference sequence). The CDR3 DNA is TGTGCCAGTAGATGGACAGGGTATGGCTACACCTTC. Encoded protein: CASRWTGYGYTF. The whole variable domain, remainder taken from reference TRBV19 and TRBJ1-2, is DGGITQSPKYLFRKEGQNVTLSCEQNLNHDAMYWYRQDPGQGLRLIYYSQIVNDFQKGDIAEGYSVSREKKESFPLTVTSAQKNPTAFYLCASRWTGYGYTFGSGTRLTVV.

This chain joins TRBV12-3 or TRBV12-4 and TRBJ1-5; 7 bases fit TRBD1. After removal of 5 bases from V and 5 bases from J, the junction contained 3 bases not matched to a gene. CDR3 length equals 13 residues. In DNA form, the CDR3 reads TGTGCCAGCAGTGGACAGGCAGATCAGCCCCAGCATTTT. Translation gives CASSGQADQPQHF.

The chain recombines TRBV30 with TRBJ1-2; a weak D match, TRBD1 (5 bases). Germline loops: CDR1 GTSNPN, CDR2 SVGIG (reference sequence). Between the trimmed V and J ends, which lost 5 bases and 8 bases, there was a span of 21 bases. This CDR3 is 14 amino acids long. Here the CDR3 DNA reads TGTGCCTGGGGGGGGACCAACAAGATCATAGGCTACACCTTC. It codes for CAWGGTNKIIGYTF.

The chain uses TRBV9 and TRBJ2-7; 7 nucleotides line up with TRBD2. The CDR3 runs to 15 residues. With 0 bases clipped from V and 2 bases from J, the junction kept 5 bases outside the gene matches. CDR1 is SGDLS, CDR2 YYNGEE, per germline. The CDR3 protein is CASSVVAGPTYEQYF. The CDR3 DNA sequence: TGTGCCAGCAGCGTAGTAGCGGGTCCCACCTACGAGCAGTACTTC.

The chain combines TRBV5-8 with TRBJ2-6; no definite D call. The germline V and J ends were trimmed by 1 base and 2 bases, with 7 bases remaining between them. Germline V CDR1 and CDR2: SGHTS, YDEGEE. The CDR3 has 15 residues. The DNA for the CDR3 is TGTGCCAGCAGCTTGAGAGGCCCTGGGGCCAACGTCCTGACTTTC. Translated: CASSLRGPGANVLTF.

The chain couples TRBV10-3 to TRBJ1-2; 7 nucleotides match TRBD1. This CDR3 spans 14 amino acids. Per germline, CDR1 ENHRY and CDR2 SYGVKD. After removal of 10 bases from V and 1 base from J, the junction contained 9 bases not matched to a gene. The CDR3 bases are TGTGCCACAGCCCTGGGACAGCTTAACTATGGCTACACCTTC. Translating it yields CATALGQLNYGYTF.

The genes are TRBV2 and TRBJ1-5; 11 bases map to TRBD1. Trimming at V came to 6 bases and at J to 7 bases, leaving 8 bases not matched to a gene. The CDR3 length is 15 residues. The germline V gene encodes CDR1 SNHLY and CDR2 FYNNEI. CDR3 nucleotides: TGTGCCAGCAGCGTTTCCGGGACAGGGGGACAGCCCCAGCATTTT. This codes for CASSVSGTGGQPQHF.

The CDR3: CASSYPTGPAFF. The DNA of the CDR3 is TGTGCCAGCAGTTACCCCACAGGGCCAGCTTTCTTT. The chain uses TRBV27 and TRBJ1-1; D perhaps matches TRBD1 (6 bases). Trimming pared 4 bases from V and 10 bases from J, leaving 13 bases between. The CDR3 is made up of 12 amino acids. CDR1 is MNHEY and CDR2 is SMNVEV in the germline V gene (reference sequence).

The chain joins TRBV5-1 to TRBJ1-2, with TRBD1 identical over 7 bases. Germline CDR1 reads SGHRS; CDR2 reads YFSETQ. Trimming took 4 bases from V and 7 from J; bases not matched to a gene: 10. The CDR3 length is 14 residues. The CDR3 nucleotides read TGCGCCAGCAGCCCGCAGGGGGAGAAAGGTGGCTACACCTTC. Its translation: CASSPQGEKGGYTF.